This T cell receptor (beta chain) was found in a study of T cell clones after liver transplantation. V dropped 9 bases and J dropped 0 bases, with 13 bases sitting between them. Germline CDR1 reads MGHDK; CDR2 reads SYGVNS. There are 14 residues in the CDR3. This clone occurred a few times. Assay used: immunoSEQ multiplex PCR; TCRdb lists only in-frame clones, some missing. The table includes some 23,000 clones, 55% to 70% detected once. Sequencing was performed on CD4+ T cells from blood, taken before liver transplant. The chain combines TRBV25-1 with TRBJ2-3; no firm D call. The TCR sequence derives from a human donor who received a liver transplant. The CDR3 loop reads CASAWSSSTDTQYF. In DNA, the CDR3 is TGTGCCAGTGCTTGGAGTAGCAGCACAGATACGCAGTATTTT.